Here is one T cell receptor beta chain with its context. Its antigen remains unknown. The length of the CDR3 is 15 residues. The V end lost 4 bases, the J end lost 3 bases, and 13 bases lay between the germline ends. Germline V gene lookup returns CDR1 WSHSY and CDR2 SAAADI. These data come from a study of T cell responses to AZD1222 COVID-19 vaccine. The study, taken as a whole, reports: Every sample of the repertoires postdated the peak T cell response. Of spike-specific TCRs, nearly half reportedly target regions left unmutated in variants. Mostly white British, mostly female donors; authors suggested clonal diversity may be underestimated.

Profiling relied on immunoSEQ multiplex PCR, and the TCRdb table lists in-frame clones only, not all of them. The sample consists of approximately 120,000 clones, roughly nine tenths of them appearing once. The TCR sequence derives from an adult in good health. The rearrangement links TRBV10-2 to TRBJ1-5; D is unclear. The starting material was peripheral blood, obtained on day 0 of AZD1222 vaccination. The CDR3 loop is CASSGSGGFNQPQHF. As DNA, the CDR3 is TGCGCCAGCAGTGGGTCAGGTGGGTTCAATCAGCCCCAGCATTTT.